This TCR beta chain originates from a study of blood T cell repertoires in COVID-19. Across the study: Acute and convalescent COVID-19 specimens originated in the United States, Italy and Spain. PBMCs, B-cell-depleted T cells, or T cells provided the cDNA or gDNA that made up the material.

The germline V gene encodes CDR1 MNHEY and CDR2 SVGEGT. The CDR3 is 17 amino acids. V lost 6 bases, J lost 2 bases, and 10 bases stayed unmatched. Method: immunoSEQ multiplex PCR; TCRdb's copy keeps in-frame clones and lacks some. The table lists under 450,000 clones, about 90% of them singletons. Participant age was roughly 18 to 89 years, and participants resided in fewer than 30 US areas. The rearrangement joins TRBV6-2 or TRBV6-3 to TRBJ2-3, with TRBD2 identical over 11 bases. The sequence derives from a woman in her thirties who had recovered from COVID-19. The sequenced sample consisted of PBMCs or T cells enriched from blood (not recorded which). The CDR3: CASSARGTSGNTDTQYF. The CDR3 DNA is TGTGCCAGCAGCGCTAGGGGGACTAGCGGTAACACAGATACGCAGTATTTT.